This TCR beta chain was retrieved from a study of T cells after yellow fever vaccination. Study findings and constraints: Clones that expanded after primary vaccination mostly reappeared after the booster (96% CD4, approximately 89% CD8).

The CDR3 covers 14 residues. V dropped 7 bases and J dropped 0 bases, with 10 bases sitting between them. TCRdb independently ran MiXCR on the 5' RACE reads; one entry per CDR3 protein. This table has fewer than 400,000 distinct CDR3 sequences, 6.2% appearing once. This clonotype has more than one count but fewer than ten. The target antigen is unknown. The sample consisted of PBMCs, taken 5 days after the yellow fever booster vaccination. This sequence joins TRBV23-1 and TRBJ1-5; D gene unclear. TRBV23-1 counts as an open reading frame of uncertain function. This TCR was sampled from a man aged 25 to 40 who received the YFV17D yellow fever vaccine. In DNA form, the CDR3 reads TGCGCCAGCATTGGGCAGGTTAGCAATCAGCCCCAGCATTTT. Its protein is CASIGQVSNQPQHF.